Listed here are 18 T cell receptor beta chains from one sample, sequenced in a study of blood T cells in healthy people across ages. The authors ran a second PCR of 7 to 11 cycles using a sample-barcoded 5' primer and a J-beta primer mix. TCRdb re-called the 5' RACE reads through MiXCR, storing one row per CDR3 protein. The table has hundreds of thousands of distinct CDR3 sequences, 40% to 45% seen once. The specimen sequenced was blood. All receptors come from a man aged 80 or over in good health.

The V gene is TRBV10-3, the J gene TRBJ2-5; 9 positions agree with TRBD1. Per germline, CDR1 ENHRY and CDR2 SYGVKD. V trimming: 5 bases; J trimming: 4 bases; junction bases outside the gene matches: 11. The CDR3 spans 16 residues. CDR3 in amino acids: CAISHSPGQGLETQYF. The CDR3 coding sequence is TGTGCCATCAGTCACTCGCCGGGACAGGGTCTAGAGACCCAGTACTTC.

This clonotype was seen a few times. This chain links TRBV15 with TRBJ2-7; the D is unclear. This CDR3 comprises 12 residues. Trimming stripped 5 bases from V and 4 bases from J, with 9 bases between. Germline values: CDR1 LNHNV, CDR2 YYDKDF (reference sequence). For the CDR3, the DNA is TGTGCCACCAGCTCCACAAGGTACGAGCAGTACTTC. It codes for CATSSTRYEQYF.

This clonotype appeared a few times. The rearrangement uses TRBV5-1 and TRBJ2-3; TRBD2 agrees at 7 bases. This CDR3 is 15 amino acids long. Germline V lookup: CDR1 SGHRS, CDR2 YFSETQ. The ends lost 6 bases at V and 3 bases at J; junction bases unmatched: 10. The CDR3, as DNA: TGCGCCAGCAATTTTGGGAGGGCCGGTACAGATACGCAGTATTTT. It codes for CASNFGRAGTDTQYF.

The J gene is TRBJ2-7, the V gene TRBV24-1; D call uncertain. The better agreement between TRBJ2-5 and the DNA end casts doubt on the J call. The CDR3 runs 13 residues. The germline CDR1 and CDR2 sequences are KGHDR and SFDVKD. As DNA, the CDR3 is TGTGCCACCGGTGGGATCAGCGAAGAGACCCAGTACTTC. The encoded protein is CATGGISEETQYF.

This chain connects TRBV5-4 to TRBJ2-2, with 7 nucleotides matching TRBD1. The CDR3 runs to 14 residues. Germline V gives CDR1 SGHNT, CDR2 YYREEE (reference sequence). Trimming at V came to 3 bases and at J to 9 bases, leaving 8 bases not matched to a gene. This CDR3 is CASSSGQERRELFF. The CDR3 region has the DNA TGTGCCAGCAGCTCAGGACAGGAACGCCGGGAGCTGTTTTTT. The full variable domain, its missing parts supplied by reference TRBV5-4 and TRBJ2-2, is ETGVTQSPTHLIKTRGQQVTLRCSSQSGHNTVSWYQQALGQGPQFIFQYYREEENGRGNFPPRFSGLQFPNYSSELNVNALELDDSALYLCASSSGQERRELFFGEGSRLTVL.

The sample holds a few counts of this clonotype. The chain carries TRBV14 and TRBJ2-3; D gene ambiguous. The length of the CDR3 is 19 residues. Germline values: CDR1 SGHDN, CDR2 FVKESK. V gave up 4 bases and J gave up 0 bases, with 23 bases separating them. CDR3: CASSLTATTLFTSTDTQYF. In DNA form, the CDR3 reads TGTGCCAGCAGCCTCACAGCCACTACACTTTTTACTAGCACAGATACGCAGTATTTT.

This chain links TRBV5-1 with TRBJ2-1; 8 nucleotides line up with TRBD1. V lost 0 bases and J lost 4; bases outside the gene matches: 3. The CDR3 spans 15 residues. In germline, CDR1 is SGHRS, CDR2 YFSETQ. The CDR3, as DNA: TGCGCCAGCAGCTTGGTGGACAGGGAATACAATGAGCAGTTCTTC. Translation gives CASSLVDREYNEQFF.

V gene TRBV4-2 combines with J gene TRBJ2-2; TRBD2 matches at 14 bases. The CDR3 is made up of 16 amino acids. V dropped 5 bases and J dropped 7; count of bases not matched to a gene: 6. Germline assignment: CDR1 LGHNA and CDR2 YNFKEQ. DNA for the CDR3: TGTGCCAGCAGCGCGGGACTAGCGGGAGCGGGCGGGGAGCTGTTTTTT. Protein product: CASSAGLAGAGGELFF.

This clonotype was detected a few times. V gene TRBV20-1 combines with J gene TRBJ1-2; TRBD1 matches 8 bases. The V gene's germline CDR1 is DFQATT and CDR2 SNEGSKA (reference sequence). The CDR3 covers 12 residues. Here the CDR3 DNA reads TGCATTCCGGAGGCAGGGGGCAATGGCTACACCTTC. It is translated as CIPEAGGNGYTF.

V and J are TRBV19 and TRBJ2-2, with a tentative D call TRBD1 (6 bases). Trimming took 4 bases from V and 7 from J, leaving 13 bases between them. The CDR3 contains 14 residues. The germline V gene encodes CDR1 LNHDA and CDR2 SQIVND (reference sequence). In DNA form, the CDR3 reads TGTGCCAGTAGTACCACAGGGAAGGGCGGGGAGCTGTTTTTT. It translates to CASSTTGKGGELFF.

The chain carries TRBV6-2 or TRBV6-3 and TRBJ2-7; D remains unclear. This CDR3 comprises 13 residues. The germline V and J ends were trimmed by 1 base and 7 bases, with 11 bases remaining between them. Germline-derived CDR1 and CDR2 are MNHEY and SVGEGT. This CDR3 reads CASSYFLSSEQYF. The CDR3 nucleotides are TGTGCCAGCAGTTACTTTTTAAGTAGTGAGCAGTACTTC.

This clonotype was observed at least ten times. Since a much larger clone is just one base distant, this may be a read error. DNA for the CDR3: TGTGCCAGCAGTTTATTGGGCGGGTACACGAGCTCCTACAATGAGCAGTACTTC. It codes for CASSLLGGYTSSYNEQYF. The rearrangement links TRBV27 to TRBJ2-1; tentative D call: TRBD2 (5 bases). The assigned J gene may be wrong: the sequence end matches TRBJ2-7 better. Germline loops: CDR1 MNHEY, CDR2 SMNVEV (reference sequence). The CDR3 has 18 residues.

The V gene is TRBV7-2, the J gene TRBJ2-1; a weak D match, TRBD2 (5 bases). This CDR3 region has 12 residues. Germline CDR1 is SGHTA and CDR2 is FQGNSA. Trimming pared 4 bases from V and 8 bases from J, leaving 9 bases between. CDR3 sequence: CASSSGVDEQFF. CDR3 coding DNA: TGTGCCAGCAGCTCCGGGGTGGATGAGCAGTTCTTC.

The chain links TRBV11-3 to TRBJ2-1, with unresolved D. Between the trimmed V and J ends, which lost 8 bases and 9 bases, there was a span of 14 bases. The CDR3 is made up of 12 amino acids. Germline V gene lookup returns CDR1 SGHNT and CDR2 YENEEA. The CDR3 DNA sequence: TGTGCCAGCTCCTTAGGGTTTTCTGAGCAGTTCTTC. Translating it yields CASSLGFSEQFF.

This clonotype has a handful of counts. The CDR3 DNA is TGTGCCAGCAGTGCCCCGGGACAGGCGGCTTCCTACGAGCAGTACTTC. Encoded protein: CASSAPGQAASYEQYF. This rearrangement joins TRBV6-1 to TRBJ2-7; TRBD1 matches at 8 bases. V trimming: 4 bases; J trimming: 1 base; junction bases outside the gene matches: 9. Per the germline V gene, CDR1 is MNHNS and CDR2 is SASEGT. The CDR3 runs 16 residues.

This clonotype was counted at least ten times. This chain connects TRBV4-3 to TRBJ2-3, with TRBD1 as a possible D gene (6 bases). The V end lost 2 bases, the J end lost 3 bases, and 9 bases lay between the germline ends. The V gene's germline CDR1 is LGHNA and CDR2 YSLEER. This CDR3 is built from 14 residues. CDR3 region: CASSQTGTTDTQYF. CDR3 DNA sequence: TGCGCCAGCAGCCAAACCGGGACAACAGATACGCAGTATTTT.

This clonotype came up a few times. V gene TRBV9 combines with J gene TRBJ1-5; TRBD1 matches 7 bases. CDR3 size: 16 residues. Germline V gene lookup returns CDR1 SGDLS and CDR2 YYNGEE. V shed 3 bases and J 4 bases; nucleotides not matched to a gene: 10. In DNA form, the CDR3 reads TGTGCCAGCAGCGCCGGGCGACAGGGTGGTAATCAGCCCCAGCATTTT. Its protein is CASSAGRQGGNQPQHF.

As for this clonotype: One end of the junction is discordant with germline, which a read error may explain. The chain employs TRBV7-3 and TRBJ2-1; D could derive from TRBD1 or TRBD2 (6 bases each). Germline V lookup: CDR1 SGHTA, CDR2 FQGTGA. There are 14 residues in the CDR3. The CDR3 spells CASSSVGGHNGQFF. The CDR3 DNA sequence: TGTGCCAGCAGCTCCGTGGGGGGACACAATGGGCAGTTCTTC.